The 24 T cell receptor beta chains presented below share a single source sample, sequenced in a study of Ad26.COV2.S vaccination and SARS-CoV-2 variants. TCRdb keeps only in-frame clones here, not all; method: immunoSEQ multiplex PCR. Found here are 440,000 or so clones, roughly 90% of them singletons; the top ten hold about 1.7%. Treatment denoted: 15 to 20 received Ad26.COV2.S at low or high dose, single or two shots; five or six received placebo; per-sample allocation not given. Collection of samples fell on day 63 after the first vaccine or placebo injection. Material: peripheral blood, obtained in a trial of Ad26.COV2.S vaccine versus placebo. The source is a person between 18 and 60 years old who received the Ad26.COV2.S COVID-19 vaccine or a placebo.

This chain links TRBV5-5 with TRBJ1-1; TRBD1 agrees at 9 bases. V dropped 0 bases and J dropped 7; count of bases not matched to a gene: 7. CDR3 length: 15 amino acids. Germline-derived CDR1 and CDR2 are SGHKS and YYEKEE (reference sequence). The CDR3 spells CASSLAAGTGIEAFF. The CDR3 region has the DNA TGTGCCAGCAGCTTGGCCGCCGGGACAGGGATTGAAGCTTTCTTT. Variable domain in full (rest from reference TRBV5-5 and TRBJ1-1): DAGVTQSPTHLIKTRGQQVTLRCSPISGHKSVSWYQQVLGQGPQFIFQYYEKEERGRGNFPDRFSARQFPNYSSELNVNALLLGDSALYLCASSLAAGTGIEAFFGQGTRLTVV.

The V and J genes are TRBV6-2 or TRBV6-3 and TRBJ2-7; 7 bases fit TRBD1. The CDR3 spans 16 residues. Germline V gives CDR1 MNHEY, CDR2 SVGEGT. V shed 2 bases and J 2 bases; nucleotides not matched to a gene: 9. The CDR3 loop reads CASSYDDRVKPYEQYF. The CDR3 DNA sequence: TGTGCCAGCAGTTACGATGACAGGGTTAAACCCTACGAGCAGTACTTC.

V and J are TRBV9 and TRBJ2-7; 10 nucleotides align to TRBD2. The germline V gene has CDR1 SGDLS and CDR2 YYNGEE. The V and J ends lost 0 bases and 4 bases, in that order; junction bases with no gene match: 7. The CDR3 runs to 16 residues. The CDR3 loop is CASSVESGGAFYEQYF. CDR3 sequence (DNA): TGTGCCAGCAGCGTAGAGAGCGGGGGGGCTTTTTACGAGCAGTACTTC.

The V gene is TRBV5-4, the J gene TRBJ2-2; no reliable D call. CDR1 and CDR2 (germline): SGHNT, YYREEE (reference sequence). V was pared by 4 bases and J by 2 bases, with 12 bases between. The CDR3 spans 15 residues. CDR3 bases: TGTGCCAGCAGCGTGAAGGAGAGAAACACCGGGGAGCTGTTTTTT. Its translation: CASSVKERNTGELFF.

The rearrangement joins TRBV24-1 to TRBJ2-5, with D perhaps matching TRBD1 (5 bases). Germline V gene data show CDR1 as KGHDR and CDR2 as SFDVKD. Trimming cost V 8 bases and J 3 bases, with 12 bases left between them. This CDR3 has 13 amino acids. The CDR3 DNA is TGTGCCACCATGACAGCAGAGGAAGAGACCCAGTACTTC. Its protein product is CATMTAEEETQYF.

The genes are TRBV5-4 and TRBJ2-5; no reliable D call. Trimming pared 2 bases from V and 2 bases from J, leaving 4 bases between. Germline V gene data show CDR1 as SGHNT and CDR2 as YYREEE (reference sequence). The CDR3 is made up of 12 amino acids. The CDR3 region is CASSFGQETQYF. In DNA form, the CDR3 reads TGTGCCAGCAGCTTTGGGCAAGAGACCCAGTACTTC. Full variable domain (rest looked up from reference TRBV5-4 and TRBJ2-5): ETGVTQSPTHLIKTRGQQVTLRCSSQSGHNTVSWYQQALGQGPQFIFQYYREEENGRGNFPPRFSGLQFPNYSSELNVNALELDDSALYLCASSFGQETQYFGPGTRLLVL.

The rearrangement joins TRBV6-5 to TRBJ2-2; 8 bases are a match to TRBD1. The ends lost 2 bases at V and 6 bases at J; junction bases unmatched: 5. Germline V gene lookup returns CDR1 MNHEY and CDR2 SVGAGI. The CDR3 totals 15 residues. The CDR3 DNA is TGTGCCAGCAGTTACGCCGGACAGGGATCCGGGGAGCTGTTTTTT. It specifies CASSYAGQGSGELFF.

The CDR3 sequence: CAWSIGLLNSGANVLTF. In DNA form, the CDR3 reads TGTGCCTGGAGTATCGGACTCTTAAACTCTGGGGCCAACGTCCTGACTTTC. The chain uses TRBV30 and TRBJ2-6, with D possibly TRBD2 on 5 matching bases. Deletions cut 2 bases from V and 0 bases from J, with 14 bases between. The germline V gene encodes CDR1 GTSNPN and CDR2 SVGIG (reference sequence). This CDR3 contains 17 residues.

This chain connects TRBV6-5 to TRBJ1-4; 10 bases line up with TRBD1. Germline loops: CDR1 MNHEY, CDR2 SVGAGI. This CDR3 spans 16 amino acids. Losses at the gene ends were 0 bases for V and 7 bases for J; bases not matched to a gene: 5. CDR3 DNA: TGTGCCAGCAGTTACTCGACAGGGGGCGCGGGTGAAAAACTGTTTTTT. Translated: CASSYSTGGAGEKLFF.

This clone was picked up a small number of times. V gene TRBV9 combines with J gene TRBJ1-2, with D possibly TRBD1 on 6 matching bases. CDR3 length: 17 amino acids. Germline V gene lookup returns CDR1 SGDLS and CDR2 YYNGEE. V was shortened by 0 bases and J by 3 bases, with 18 bases between the two germline ends. In nucleotides, the CDR3 is TGTGCCAGCAGCGTAGTTCTTGGAGGGGGGAAGTACTATGGCTACACCTTC. Translating gives CASSVVLGGGKYYGYTF.

V is TRBV28 and J is TRBJ2-1, with 8 bases fitting TRBD1. CDR3 size: 17 residues. Unmatched junction bases numbered 12, after V lost 5 bases and J lost 3 bases. Germline V lookup: CDR1 MDHEN, CDR2 SYDVKM. CDR3 region: CASSKPQDRVYYNEQFF. In DNA form, the CDR3 reads TGTGCCAGCAGTAAACCGCAGGACAGGGTATACTACAATGAGCAGTTCTTC. Full variable domain (outside the CDR3, taken from reference TRBV28 and TRBJ2-1): DVKVTQSSRYLVKRTGEKVFLECVQDMDHENMFWYRQDPGLGLRLIYFSYDVKMKEKGDIPEGYSVSREKKERFSLILESASTNQTSMYLCASSKPQDRVYYNEQFFGPGTRLTVL.

The genes are TRBV10-3 and TRBJ2-2, with no clear D. CDR3 length equals 13 residues. The V gene lost 6 bases and the J gene lost 2 bases, with 7 bases spanning the gap. CDR1 is ENHRY and CDR2 is SYGVKD in the germline V gene. The CDR3 loop reads CAIRADNTGELFF. In DNA form, the CDR3 reads TGTGCCATCAGGGCAGATAACACCGGGGAGCTGTTTTTT.

The rearrangement joins TRBV4-3 to TRBJ2-2; TRBD2 is a possible D gene (7 bases). Germline V gene lookup returns CDR1 LGHNA and CDR2 YSLEER. The CDR3 runs to 17 residues. V was clipped by 3 bases and J by 5 bases, with 19 bases between them. The CDR3 sequence is CASSHPKGGPRTGELFF. The CDR3 DNA sequence: TGCGCCAGCAGCCATCCAAAGGGGGGGCCGAGGACCGGGGAGCTGTTTTTT.

Only one count was recorded for this clone. The V and J genes are TRBV18 and TRBJ2-1; a weak D match, TRBD1 (6 bases). Germline-derived CDR1 and CDR2 are KGHSH and LQKENI. Deletions cut 2 bases from V and 5 bases from J, with 22 bases between. The CDR3 contains 18 residues. The CDR3 coding sequence is TGTGCCAGCTCACCAGAATCATACAGGGAGCTCAGGAACAATGAGCAGTTCTTC. This encodes CASSPESYRELRNNEQFF. The full variable domain, its missing parts supplied by reference TRBV18 and TRBJ2-1, is NAGVMQNPRHLVRRRGQEARLRCSPMKGHSHVYWYRQLPEEGLKFMVYLQKENIIDESGMPKERFSAEFPKEGPSILRIQQVVRGDSAAYFCASSPESYRELRNNEQFFGPGTRLTVL.

The genes are TRBV5-1 and TRBJ2-3, with D possibly TRBD2 on 5 matching bases. Germline assignment: CDR1 SGHRS and CDR2 YFSETQ. The CDR3 contains 12 residues. Trimming removed 4 bases at V and 5 bases at J, with 8 bases between. CDR3 residues: CASSAGVDTQYF. DNA for the CDR3: TGCGCCAGCAGCGCCGGGGTAGATACGCAGTATTTT.

As DNA, the CDR3 is TGTGCCAGCAGCGCTGGGGGTAGCGTAGAGACCCAGTACTTC. This encodes CASSAGGSVETQYF. V gene TRBV9 combines with J gene TRBJ2-5; either TRBD1 or TRBD2 may supply D (5 bases each). The ends were cut back, 3 bases at V and 4 bases at J, with 13 bases in the middle. The CDR3 is 14 residues long. In germline, CDR1 is SGDLS, CDR2 YYNGEE.

The chain couples TRBV6-2 or TRBV6-3 to TRBJ2-2; a possible D gene is TRBD1 (6 bases). Germline V CDR1 and CDR2: MNHEY, SVGEGT. With 2 bases removed from V and 3 bases from J, the gap between germline ends came to 10 bases. The CDR3 extends over 15 amino acids. The CDR3 spells CASSYLDRYTGELFF. In DNA form, the CDR3 reads TGTGCCAGCAGTTACCTGGACAGATACACCGGGGAGCTGTTTTTT.

The chain links TRBV18 to TRBJ2-3, with TRBD2 identical over 9 bases. The CDR3 runs 17 residues. Germline values: CDR1 KGHSH, CDR2 LQKENI. With 0 bases clipped from V and 4 bases from J, the junction kept 8 bases outside the gene matches. The CDR3 coding sequence is TGTGCCAGCTCACCACCGCAGCGGGGGGTGACAGCAGATACGCAGTATTTT. Protein: CASSPPQRGVTADTQYF.

This chain links TRBV9 with TRBJ1-2, with D maybe TRBD1 (5 bases). Germline V gene sequence: CDR1 SGDLS, CDR2 YYNGEE. Deletions cut 3 bases from V and 4 bases from J, with 13 bases between. The CDR3 extends over 14 amino acids. The CDR3 sequence: CASSGGTFPYGYTF. The CDR3 DNA follows: TGTGCCAGCAGCGGGGGGACCTTCCCCTATGGCTACACCTTC.

This clone was counted between two and nine times. V and J are TRBV4-3 and TRBJ1-2; D is unclear. The CDR3 sequence is 15 residues long. Germline V gene lookup returns CDR1 LGHNA and CDR2 YSLEER. V lost 2 bases, J lost 5 bases, and 15 bases lay in between. This CDR3 is CASSQSGAGPYGYTF. Written as DNA, the CDR3 is TGCGCCAGCAGCCAATCCGGAGCAGGTCCTTATGGCTACACCTTC.

V and J are TRBV5-4 and TRBJ2-1, with 8 bases matching TRBD1. The V segment lost 3 bases and the J segment 3 bases; nucleotides outside the gene matches: 11. The CDR3 covers 17 residues. Germline V gene sequence: CDR1 SGHNT, CDR2 YYREEE (reference sequence). The CDR3 nucleotides read TGTGCCAGCAGCTCATCCCGGGACAGGAGCTACTACAATGAGCAGTTCTTC. Translation gives CASSSSRDRSYYNEQFF.

The chain carries TRBV12-5 and TRBJ1-1; no clear D gene. The V end lost 5 bases, the J end lost 8 bases, and 12 bases lay between the germline ends. The germline V gene encodes CDR1 LGHNT and CDR2 FRNRAP. This CDR3 has 12 amino acids. For the CDR3, the DNA is TGTGCTAGTGGTCCGCACACCGGGGAAGCTTTCTTT. Translated, it gives CASGPHTGEAFF.

The chain employs TRBV21-1 and TRBJ2-1. TRBV21-1 is shown as a pseudogene. The CDR3 is 15 amino acids. The CDR3 bases are TGTGCCAGCAGCGGGATGGCAGGCGCCTACAATGAGCAGTTCTTC. It translates to CASSGMAGAYNEQFF.

The chain carries TRBV9 and TRBJ2-1; TRBD2 agrees at 7 bases. This CDR3 contains 12 residues. In germline, CDR1 is SGDLS, CDR2 YYNGEE. After removal of 3 bases from V and 16 bases from J, the junction contained 10 bases not matched to a gene. The CDR3 spells CASSALERGFFF. The CDR3 DNA reads as TGTGCCAGCAGCGCCCTTGAGCGGGGTTTTTTCTTC. The variable domain in full, with the rest retrieved from reference TRBV9 and TRBJ2-1, is DSGVTQTPKHLITATGQRVTLRCSPRSGDLSVYWYQQSLDQGLQFLIQYYNGEERAKGNILERFSAQQFPDLHSELNLSSLELGDSALYFCASSALERGFFFGPGTRLTVL.